Listed below are T cell receptor beta chains from one sample, sequenced in a study of CD8 T cells in Susac syndrome. TCRdb re-called the immunoSEQ multiplex PCR reads through MiXCR, storing one row per CDR3 protein. Found here are some 200,000 distinct CDR3 sequences, about 95% of them singletons; the top ten hold about 0.17%. The sequenced sample was CD8+ T cells from PBMCs. The receptors shown here come from a human donor with Susac syndrome. CDR3s include the opening cysteine and the closing phenylalanine or tryptophan. A D gene is named only where the DNA matches it firmly. Not all rows give a size; the values are once, few, many and, for expanded clones, a class.

d_call j_call v_call clone_size cdr3_nt cdr3_aa
TRBD1 TRBJ1-1 TRBV18 . TGTGCCAGCTCAAAGACAGGGTTAGCTGAAGCTTTCTTT CASSKTGLAEAFF
TRBD1 TRBJ1-1 TRBV12-3/TRBV12-4 . TGTGCCAGCAGTCCGGGACAGGGATCCACTGAAGCTTTCTTT CASSPGQGSTEAFF
. TRBJ1-3 TRBV18 . TGTGCCAGCTCACCACAGGCCCTTCCAGGGCGAGAAGACACCATATATTTT CASSPQALPGREDTIYF
. TRBJ1-2 TRBV6-5 . TGTGCCAGCACGGCAGCAACCTGGGGTGGCTACACCTTC CASTAATWGGYTF
. TRBJ2-4 TRBV1 . TGCACCAGCAGCCAAGAATATGATAGAAGAAACATTCAGTACTTC CTSSQEYDRRNIQYF
TRBD1 TRBJ2-4 TRBV7-3 . TGTGCCAGCAGCTTAGGACAGGGGGCTGACATTCAGTACTTC CASSLGQGADIQYF
. TRBJ2-5 TRBV18 . TGTGCCAGCTCACCAGGGGGAGAGACCCAGTACTTC CASSPGGETQYF
. TRBJ1-5 TRBV20-1 . TGCAGTGCAAAAACAGGGCTTAGCAATCAGCCCCAGCATTTT CSAKTGLSNQPQHF
. TRBJ2-3 TRBV29-1 . TGCAGCGTTGGGGCGGGTAGCACAGATACGCAGTATTTT CSVGAGSTDTQYF
. TRBJ1-1 TRBV7-3 . TGTGCCAGCAGCGAAACAGGGCGTACTGAAGCTTTCTTT CASSETGRTEAFF
. TRBJ2-1 TRBV30 . TGTGCCTGGAGTTTCGGCGGTACCTACAATGAGCAGTTCTTC CAWSFGGTYNEQFF
TRBD1 TRBJ2-7 TRBV6-5 . TGTGCCAGCAGTGCCCGGGACAGGACCTACGAGCAGTACTTC CASSARDRTYEQYF
. TRBJ1-1 TRBV19 . TGTGCCACCCAAAACAGGGTATTGGACACTGAAGCTTTCTTT CATQNRVLDTEAFF
TRBD1 TRBJ1-1 TRBV30 . TGTGCCTGGAGCCCCGCCGGGACAGGGCGGAACACTGAAGCTTTCTTT CAWSPAGTGRNTEAFF
. TRBJ2-1 TRBV12-3/TRBV12-4 . TGTGCCAGCAGTTTAGCTAGCGGTTCTCACAATGAGCAGTTCTTC CASSLASGSHNEQFF
. TRBJ1-2 TRBV7-9 . TGTGCCAGCGGCTTGGGGGTAGGCTACACCTTC CASGLGVGYTF
. TRBJ2-5 TRBV24-1 . TGTGCCACCAGTGATTTGGTTGCCTACCAAGAGACCCAGTACTTC CATSDLVAYQETQYF
. TRBJ2-7 TRBV5-5 . TGTGCCAGCAGTCTCGGGCCCCCCACCTACGAGCAGTACTTC CASSLGPPTYEQYF
TRBD2 TRBJ2-1 TRBV7-6 . TGTGCCAGCAGCTTGAAAGCGGGAGGGATTAACAATGAGCAGTTCTTC CASSLKAGGINNEQFF
. TRBJ1-4 TRBV6-2/TRBV6-3 few TGTGCCAGCAGTTACACCAGGACGGCAACTAATGAAAAACTGTTTTTT CASSYTRTATNEKLFF
. TRBJ1-1 TRBV7-9 once TGTGCCAGCAGCTTAGTTGGGGTCACTGAAGCTTTCTTT CASSLVGVTEAFF
. TRBJ1-5 TRBV3-1 . TGTGCCAGCAGCCAAGGATCGGCAGGGGAAAATCAGCCCCAGCATTTT CASSQGSAGENQPQHF
. TRBJ1-1 TRBV10-3 . TGTGCCATCAGTGAGTCTGAGGGGGGAAAAGCTTTCTTT CAISESEGGKAFF
TRBD2 TRBJ2-5 TRBV5-4 . TGTGCCAGCAGTCCCCCGGGACTAGAGGTAGAGACCCAGTACTTC CASSPPGLEVETQYF
. TRBJ1-1 TRBV6-4 . TGTGCCAGCAAGTGGGTGGAGGGGAGCGGCACTGAAGCTTTCTTT CASKWVEGSGTEAFF
. TRBJ2-4 TRBV4-1 . TGCGCCAGCAGCCAAGATTCACTATCTCAGTACTTC CASSQDSLSQYF
TRBD2 TRBJ2-7 TRBV7-2 . TGTGCCAGCAGCTTAGTGGGTAGCGGGAACTCCTACGAGCAGTACTTC CASSLVGSGNSYEQYF
TRBD1 TRBJ1-1 TRBV29-1 . TGCAGCGTGACAGGGGACACTGAAGCTTTCTTT CSVTGDTEAFF
TRBD1 TRBJ1-2 TRBV9 . TGTGCCAGCAGCGTTTCGTGGACAGGGGGTGGCTACACCTTC CASSVSWTGGGYTF
TRBD2 TRBJ2-5 TRBV20-1 . TGCAGTGCTAGCAGCGTAGCGGGAGGACAAGAGACCCAGTACTTC CSASSVAGGQETQYF
TRBD2 TRBJ2-5 TRBV3-1 . TGTGCCAGCAGCCAAGAGCGACTAGCGGTGTACCAAGAGACCCAGTACTTC CASSQERLAVYQETQYF
. TRBJ2-1 TRBV11-2 . TGTGCCAGCAGCTTAGTAGCAGGGATGAATGAGCAGTTCTTC CASSLVAGMNEQFF
. TRBJ1-1 TRBV6-5 . TGTGCCAGCAGTCCAGGGGCCAAAAACACTGAAGCTTTCTTT CASSPGAKNTEAFF
. TRBJ2-3 TRBV20-1 . TGCAGTGCTAGAGCTGATCTGCAGGCAAGAGATACGCAGTATTTT CSARADLQARDTQYF
. TRBJ2-1 TRBV9 . TGTGCCAGCAACGGGGCAGGGAGCTCCTACAATGAGCAGTTCTTC CASNGAGSSYNEQFF
TRBD2 TRBJ2-3 TRBV7-9 once TGTGCCAGCAGCCACACGACTAGCGGGGCCGCAGATACGCAGTATTTT CASSHTTSGAADTQYF
. TRBJ1-1 TRBV4-1 . TGCGCCAGCAGCCAAGTCAGGGGAGGATGGAACACTGAAGCTTTCTTT CASSQVRGGWNTEAFF
. TRBJ2-1 TRBV27 . TGTGCCAGCAGCCTCCTAGGTCCCCAGGAGCAGTTCTTC CASSLLGPQEQFF
TRBD2 TRBJ2-1 TRBV12-3/TRBV12-4 . TGTGCCAGCAGCCCCGTTGAAGCGGGGGGGAACAATGAGCAGTTCTTC CASSPVEAGGNNEQFF
. TRBJ2-7 TRBV6-5 once TGTGCCAGCAGACCGCCGGGACTCGGAGCCTACGAGCAGTACTTC CASRPPGLGAYEQYF
. TRBJ2-7 TRBV20-1 . TGCAGTGCTCCACCCCACGACTCCTACGAGCAGTACTTC CSAPPHDSYEQYF
. TRBJ1-5 TRBV4-1 . TGCGCCAGCAGCCAAGAAAGGGGCCTAAATCAGCCCCAGCATTTT CASSQERGLNQPQHF
TRBD1 TRBJ1-1 TRBV4-1 . TGCGCCAGCAGCAAAACGCAGGGGGCTGGGGTGACTGAAGCTTTCTTT CASSKTQGAGVTEAFF
TRBD2 TRBJ2-3 TRBV4-2 . TGTGCCAGCAGCCAGGCTAGCGGGAGAAATACGCAGTATTTT CASSQASGRNTQYF
TRBD1 TRBJ1-5 TRBV20-1 . TGCAGTGCTAGGGGACAGGGCAGCAATCAGCCCCAGCATTTT CSARGQGSNQPQHF
. TRBJ2-7 TRBV6-1 . TGTGCCAGCAGTGAAGAAGGGTTTGACGAGCAGTACTTC CASSEEGFDEQYF
TRBD1 TRBJ1-2 TRBV20-1 . TGCAGTGCCCCTACAGGGGGAGATGGCTACACCTTC CSAPTGGDGYTF
. TRBJ1-2 TRBV20-1 . TGCAGTGCTAGAGTGAGTGGTAACTATGGCTACACCTTC CSARVSGNYGYTF
TRBD1 TRBJ2-6 TRBV29-1 . TGCAGCGTTGGAGGACAACAGGGGGCTGGGGCCAACGTCCTGACTTTC CSVGGQQGAGANVLTF
. TRBJ2-1 TRBV2 once TGTGCCAGCAGTGATGTACTAGATCGTTACAATGAGCAGTTCTTC CASSDVLDRYNEQFF
TRBD1 TRBJ2-3 TRBV19 . TGTGCCAGTAGTTCACTTGGACAGGCAAGGCGAGATACGCAGTATTTT CASSSLGQARRDTQYF
. TRBJ2-1 TRBV4-1 . TGCGCCAGCAGCCAAGGGTGGGTGAGCTCCTACAATGAGCAGTTCTTC CASSQGWVSSYNEQFF
TRBD1 TRBJ2-6 TRBV28 . TGTGCCAGCAGTTCTGGACAGGGGGACTCTGGGGCCAACGTCCTGACTTTC CASSSGQGDSGANVLTF
. TRBJ1-2 TRBV20-1 . TGCAGTGGAGTGCGGGGAAGCCCGACCCTGTATGGCTACACCTTC CSGVRGSPTLYGYTF
TRBD2 TRBJ2-1 TRBV20-1 . TGCAGTGCTAGAGAGGAAGGGACTAGCGGGAGAGACCCCAATGAGCAGTTCTTC CSAREEGTSGRDPNEQFF
TRBD1 TRBJ2-7 TRBV5-6 . TGTGCCAGCAGCTTGGGGACAGGGCCCTACGAGCAGTACTTC CASSLGTGPYEQYF
. TRBJ1-1 TRBV12-3/TRBV12-4 . TGTGCCAGCAGTTTTAAAGTTGGGGGGCCCAACACTGAAGCTTTCTTT CASSFKVGGPNTEAFF
. TRBJ1-1 TRBV9 . TGTGCCAGCAGCGTATCAGTGGGGAACACTGAAGCTTTCTTT CASSVSVGNTEAFF
. TRBJ1-2 TRBV9 . TGTGCCAGCAGCGTAGAAGGGGGGGCAGGGAGCTATGGCTACACCTTC CASSVEGGAGSYGYTF
. TRBJ1-4 TRBV9 . TGTGCCAGCAGCGTAGGGGACTCTAATGAAAAACTGTTTTTT CASSVGDSNEKLFF